What follows are 21 T cell receptor beta chains derived from one specimen sequenced in a study of early T cells in non-severe SARS-CoV-2 infection. TCRdb independently ran MiXCR on the 5' RACE reads; one entry per CDR3 protein. Among roughly 80,000 distinct CDR3 sequences listed, over 9% were seen once. Sequenced material: whole blood. Receptor source: an adult who was a healthcare worker with PCR-confirmed SARS-CoV-2 infection or an uninfected control (not recorded which).

This clonotype was counted once. This sequence joins TRBV5-1 and TRBJ1-5; a weak D match, TRBD1 (6 bases). The CDR3 loop spans 15 amino acids. Trimming shortened V by 4 bases and J by 4 bases, and 15 bases separated the two germline ends. The germline gives CDR1 SGHRS, CDR2 YFSETQ. The CDR3 DNA follows: TGCGCCAGCAGCCCAGGGGTCTTAGGGAATCAGCCCCAGCATTTT. This codes for CASSPGVLGNQPQHF. The variable domain in full, completed from reference TRBV5-1 and TRBJ1-5, reads KAGVTQTPRYLIKTRGQQVTLSCSPISGHRSVSWYQQTPGQGLQFLFEYFSETQRNKGNFPGRFSGRQFSNSRSEMNVSTLELGDSALYLCASSPGVLGNQPQHFGDGTRLSIL.

The genes are TRBV3-1 and TRBJ2-1; no definite D call. The CDR3 sequence is 14 residues long. The V end was cut by 1 base, the J end by 6 bases, with 10 bases between. Germline V gene sequence: CDR1 LGHDT, CDR2 YNNKEL (reference sequence). CDR3 nucleotide sequence: TGTGCCAGCAGCCAAGGTGCCCCCACCAATGAGCAGTTCTTC. Translating it yields CASSQGAPTNEQFF.

This clonotype came up many times. The V and J genes are TRBV27 and TRBJ1-6; D is possibly TRBD1 (6 bases). CDR1 and CDR2 from the germline V gene are MNHEY and SMNVEV (reference sequence). V lost 6 bases and J 10 bases, leaving 22 bases between the germline ends. There are 16 residues in the CDR3. This chain's CDR3 is CASREGQLGNRSPLHF. The CDR3 region has the DNA TGTGCCAGCAGAGAAGGACAGCTAGGGAATCGATCACCCCTCCACTTT.

This clonotype was seen repeatedly, ten times or more. The chain has TRBV12-3 or TRBV12-4 and TRBJ1-5, with TRBD1 as a possible D gene (6 bases). Deletions cut 6 bases from V and 6 bases from J, with 12 bases between. The CDR3 sequence is 13 residues long. The CDR3 DNA is TGTGCCAGCAGCTATGGACAGTTTCAGCCCCAGCATTTT. Protein sequence: CASSYGQFQPQHF.

This clonotype appeared many times. The gene calls are TRBV28 and TRBJ1-1; TRBD1 agrees at 7 bases. The germline V gene has CDR1 MDHEN and CDR2 SYDVKM. V trimming: 8 bases; J trimming: 4 bases; junction bases outside the gene matches: 16. The CDR3 runs 16 residues. The CDR3 is CASHQPATGWLTEAFF. CDR3 bases: TGTGCCAGCCATCAGCCCGCGACAGGGTGGCTCACTGAAGCTTTCTTT.

This clonotype was observed at least ten times. This rearrangement joins TRBV28 to TRBJ2-5; 8 bases map to TRBD2. Germline V lookup: CDR1 MDHEN, CDR2 SYDVKM. V lost 3 bases to trimming and J lost 3 bases; unmatched junction nucleotides: 6. The CDR3 is made up of 15 amino acids. CDR3 sequence (DNA): TGTGCCAGCAGTTTGCCGGGACTAGATAAAGAGACCCAGTACTTC. This codes for CASSLPGLDKETQYF.

The chain carries TRBV2 and TRBJ2-2; the match to TRBD2 covers 7 bases. The CDR3 consists of 18 residues. Per germline, CDR1 SNHLY and CDR2 FYNNEI. J gave up 6 bases and V 5 bases, and 18 bases lay outside the gene matches. The CDR3 sequence: CASSLRLGGTGGPGELFF. The CDR3 coding sequence is TGTGCCAGCAGTCTCAGACTCGGCGGGACGGGGGGTCCCGGGGAGCTGTTTTTT.

This clonotype was observed at least ten times. The J gene is TRBJ1-2, the V gene TRBV25-1, with 7 bases identical to TRBD1. V trimming: 1 base; J trimming: 2 bases; junction bases outside the gene matches: 10. Germline lookup yields CDR1 MGHDK and CDR2 SYGVNS. There are 17 residues in the CDR3. This CDR3 reads CASSESTGSQPNYGYTF. CDR3 nucleotides: TGTGCCAGCAGTGAATCGACAGGGAGCCAACCCAACTATGGCTACACCTTC.

This clonotype was seen at least ten times. V usage is TRBV3-1 and J usage is TRBJ1-1; TRBD1 is a possible D gene (5 bases). The CDR3 sequence is 15 residues long. CDR1 is LGHDT, CDR2 YNNKEL, per germline (reference sequence). Trimming left V 3 bases short and J 1 base short, with 12 bases between. The CDR3 DNA follows: TGTGCCAGCAGCCAGACCCCCCAGGGGAACACTGAAGCTTTCTTT. Its translation is CASSQTPQGNTEAFF.

This clonotype was seen only a few times. The rearrangement links TRBV3-2 to TRBJ2-5; the table calls TRBD2, which could not be checked here. TRBV3-2 is shown as a pseudogene. This CDR3 has 15 residues. CDR3 sequence: CASSSPSGSGETQYF. The CDR3 region has the DNA TGTGCCAGCAGCTCACCTAGCGGGAGTGGAGAGACCCAGTACTTC.

This clonotype was observed many times. The genes are TRBV6-5 and TRBJ2-2, with 10 bases fitting TRBD2. CDR3 length: 18 residues. Looked up from germline, CDR1 is MNHEY and CDR2 is SVGAGI. J lost 0 bases, V lost 4 bases, and 8 bases had no gene match. CDR3 bases: TGTGCCAGCAGTTTTTCAGACCTAGCGGGGGCGAACACCGGGGAGCTGTTTTTT. Its translation: CASSFSDLAGANTGELFF.

This clonotype was counted ten times or more. V is TRBV20-1 and J is TRBJ2-7; perhaps TRBD1 as D (5 bases). The CDR3 totals 13 residues. Trimming took off 5 bases at V and 2 bases at J, with 13 bases between the two ends. Germline CDR1 is DFQATT and CDR2 is SNEGSKA (reference sequence). The CDR3 DNA reads TGCAGTGCTGGTGAAGGGGAACCCTACGAGCAGTACTTC. It is translated as CSAGEGEPYEQYF.

J is TRBJ1-2 and V is TRBV24-1, with 11 positions matching TRBD1. The CDR3 is made up of 18 amino acids. V lost 3 bases to trimming and J lost 0 bases; unmatched junction nucleotides: 8. Germline CDR1 KGHDR, CDR2 SFDVKD. This chain's CDR3 is CATSDDRDRGLPNYGYTF. The CDR3 bases are TGTGCCACCAGTGATGACCGGGACAGGGGGTTGCCTAACTATGGCTACACCTTC.

This clonotype was recorded at least ten times. This chain uses TRBV11-2 with TRBJ2-1; 11 bases align to TRBD2. Germline V lookup: CDR1 SGHAT, CDR2 FQNNGV. The CDR3 loop spans 17 amino acids. V was pared by 5 bases and J by 8 bases, with 14 bases of the junction left unmatched. The CDR3 DNA reads TGTGCCAGCAGCCCAGTTAGCGGGAGGGCCTTATACTATGAGCAGTTCTTC. It encodes CASSPVSGRALYYEQFF.

By share of the sample, this clonotype is medium-sized. The V and J genes are TRBV27 and TRBJ1-1; the D gene is possibly TRBD1 (5 bases). CDR3 size: 12 residues. The germline V gene has CDR1 MNHEY and CDR2 SMNVEV (reference sequence). Between the trimmed V and J ends, which lost 11 bases and 4 bases, there was a span of 14 bases. The CDR3 DNA reads TGTGCCGAAAAAGGGGCAGTCACTGAAGCTTTCTTT. It yields the protein CAEKGAVTEAFF.

At least ten counts were recorded for this clonotype. CDR3 coding DNA: TGTGCCAGCTCACCACCAGGCGGGATGTACGAGCAGTACTTC. Its protein product is CASSPPGGMYEQYF. The V and J genes are TRBV18 and TRBJ2-7, with a tentative D call TRBD2 (6 bases). The CDR3 covers 14 residues. V gave up 0 bases and J gave up 4 bases, with 10 bases separating them. Germline CDR1 is KGHSH and CDR2 is LQKENI.

This rearrangement joins TRBV28 to TRBJ1-3, with TRBD1 identical over 7 bases. The V and J ends lost 4 bases and 0 bases, in that order; junction bases with no gene match: 3. Germline CDR1 reads MDHEN; CDR2 reads SYDVKM. The CDR3 covers 15 residues. This CDR3 reads CASSSGQISGNTIYF. The CDR3 DNA follows: TGTGCCAGCAGTTCGGGACAGATCTCTGGAAACACCATATATTTT.

This clonotype was detected only a few times. The chain links TRBV20-1 to TRBJ2-1; D possibly corresponds to TRBD2 (6 bases). This CDR3 spans 14 amino acids. Germline V gene lookup returns CDR1 DFQATT and CDR2 SNEGSKA (reference sequence). V was shortened by 3 bases and J by 3 bases, with 12 bases between the two germline ends. CDR3 in DNA: TGCAGTGCTAGGGGACTGAGGGACTACAATGAGCAGTTCTTC. Amino acid sequence: CSARGLRDYNEQFF.

The V and J genes are TRBV7-9 and TRBJ2-7; possible D gene TRBD1, 5 bases. Trimming removed 3 bases at V and 0 bases at J, with 9 bases between. Germline CDR1 SEHNR, CDR2 FQNEAQ (reference sequence). This CDR3 has 14 residues. The CDR3 nucleotides are TGTGCCAGCAGCTTGGACACAAGCTCCTACGAGCAGTACTTC. Protein: CASSLDTSSYEQYF.

This clonotype was recorded a few times. This rearrangement joins TRBV5-1 to TRBJ2-3; D not certain. Trimming cost V 3 bases and J 6 bases, with 8 bases left between them. Germline V CDR1 and CDR2: SGHRS, YFSETQ. The CDR3 contains 12 residues. CDR3: CASSSAPDTQYF. The CDR3 DNA is TGCGCCAGCAGCTCGGCCCCGGATACGCAGTATTTT.

This clonotype was seen a few times. CDR3 DNA: TGCGCCAGCACCGCACAGGGAGCTGGGGCCAACGTCCTGACTTTC. Translated: CASTAQGAGANVLTF. This rearrangement joins TRBV5-1 to TRBJ2-6; a weak D match, TRBD1 (6 bases). CDR1 SGHRS and CDR2 YFSETQ come from the germline V gene. The V end was cut by 6 bases, the J end by 2 bases, with 12 bases between. CDR3 size: 15 residues.